Shown below are 10 T cell receptor beta chains from a single sample sequenced in a study of technical replicates of blood from a handful of donors. TCRdb's copy holds only in-frame clones and misses some; the assay was immunoSEQ multiplex PCR. The data hold about 100,000 clones, with 90% to 95% observed a single time. Material: T cells isolated from PBMCs. These receptors originate from a human donor in good health.

The CDR3, as DNA: TGTGCCAGCAGTGTCACTCCACGACAAGACTACACCTTC. It specifies CASSVTPRQDYTF. The rearrangement uses TRBV27 and TRBJ1-2; D is uncertain. This CDR3 contains 13 residues. The germline gives CDR1 MNHEY, CDR2 SMNVEV (reference sequence). Between the trimmed V and J ends, which lost 5 bases and 10 bases, there was a span of 17 bases.

The rearrangement links TRBV19 to TRBJ1-1, with unresolved D. V lost 3 bases to trimming and J lost 4 bases, with 9 bases between them. There are 13 residues in the CDR3. The V gene's germline CDR1 is LNHDA and CDR2 SQIVND (reference sequence). CDR3 sequence: CASSILSATEAFF. The CDR3, as DNA: TGTGCCAGTAGTATTTTGAGTGCCACTGAAGCTTTCTTT.

The genes are TRBV7-9 and TRBJ1-1; D is undetermined. The V end lost 2 bases, the J end lost 4 bases, and 8 bases lay between the germline ends. This CDR3 has 13 amino acids. Germline assignment: CDR1 SEHNR and CDR2 FQNEAQ (reference sequence). Written as DNA, the CDR3 is TGTGCCAGCAGCTTAAACGTCGGCACTGAAGCTTTCTTT. Translating gives CASSLNVGTEAFF. The full variable domain, completed using reference TRBV7-9 and TRBJ1-1, is DTGVSQNPRHKITKRGQNVTFRCDPISEHNRLYWYRQTLGQGPEFLTYFQNEAQLEKSRLLSDRFSAERPKGSFSTLEIQRTEQGDSAMYLCASSLNVGTEAFFGQGTRLTVV.

The CDR3 region is CASSGQGANQPQHF. The CDR3 coding sequence is TGTGCCAGCAGCGGACAGGGGGCAAATCAGCCCCAGCATTTT. This chain joins TRBV7-9 and TRBJ1-5, with 11 nucleotides matching TRBD1. J gave up 4 bases and V 5 bases, and 1 base lay outside the gene matches. Germline CDR1 is SEHNR and CDR2 is FQNEAQ (reference sequence). This CDR3 is built from 14 residues. The entire variable domain, with the rest obtained from reference TRBV7-9 and TRBJ1-5, is as follows: DTGVSQNPRHKITKRGQNVTFRCDPISEHNRLYWYRQTLGQGPEFLTYFQNEAQLEKSRLLSDRFSAERPKGSFSTLEIQRTEQGDSAMYLCASSGQGANQPQHFGDGTRLSIL.

This chain uses TRBV10-3 with TRBJ2-7, with 14 bases lining up with TRBD2. The germline CDR1 and CDR2 sequences are ENHRY and SYGVKD. The CDR3 runs 16 residues. V was pared by 6 bases and J by 0 bases, with 4 bases of the junction left unmatched. CDR3 loop: CAISGTSGGSSYEQYF. DNA for the CDR3: TGTGCCATCAGCGGGACTAGCGGGGGAAGCTCCTACGAGCAGTACTTC.

The chain carries TRBV21-1 and TRBJ2-7; the D call of TRBD1 is as the table states it, not checked on the DNA. TRBV21-1 is a pseudogene segment. The CDR3 consists of 14 residues. The CDR3 here is CASSNRQVSYEQYF. DNA of the CDR3: TGTGCCAGCAGCAACAGGCAGGTGAGCTACGAGCAGTACTTC.

This clone was observed a single time. The chain is built from TRBV7-8 and TRBJ2-3; 8 bases map to TRBD2. Looked up from germline, CDR1 is SGHVS and CDR2 is FQNEAQ. This CDR3 is 18 amino acids long. J was trimmed by 11 bases and V by 2 bases; bases with no gene match: 21. The CDR3: CASSLKPPLTSVHEGQYF. The DNA of the CDR3 is TGTGCCAGCAGCTTAAAACCCCCCTTGACTAGCGTACATGAGGGGCAGTATTTT. The whole variable domain, remainder taken from reference TRBV7-8 and TRBJ2-3, is GAGVSQSPRYKVAKRGQDVALRCDPISGHVSLFWYQQALGQGPEFLTYFQNEAQLDKSGLPSDRFFAERPEGSVSTLKIQRTQQEDSAVYLCASSLKPPLTSVHEGQYFGPGTRLTVL.

The gene calls are TRBV6-5 and TRBJ1-1; 7 bases agree with TRBD1. The CDR3 is 13 amino acids. V dropped 7 bases and J dropped 5; count of bases not matched to a gene: 7. Per the germline V gene, CDR1 is MNHEY and CDR2 is SVGAGI. CDR3 nucleotide sequence: TGTGCCAGCATGAATCAGGGGGATACTGAAGCTTTCTTT. This sequence encodes CASMNQGDTEAFF.

V is TRBV4-1 and J is TRBJ2-1, with D tentatively TRBD1 (5 bases). CDR1 MGHRA and CDR2 YSYEKL come from the germline V gene. Between the trimmed V and J ends, which lost 0 bases and 3 bases, there was a span of 9 bases. The CDR3 runs to 15 residues. CDR3 loop: CASSQDQGNYNEQFF. CDR3 coding DNA: TGCGCCAGCAGCCAAGATCAGGGCAACTACAATGAGCAGTTCTTC.

The chain uses TRBV7-9 and TRBJ2-3; possibly TRBD2 for D (6 bases). V lost 3 bases and J lost 2, with 15 bases in between. CDR1 and CDR2 (germline): SEHNR, FQNEAQ (reference sequence). This CDR3 is built from 16 residues. This CDR3 reads CASSFLWRGDTDTQYF. The DNA for the CDR3 is TGTGCCAGCAGCTTTTTATGGCGGGGAGACACAGATACGCAGTATTTT. Variable domain in full (rest from reference TRBV7-9 and TRBJ2-3): DTGVSQNPRHKITKRGQNVTFRCDPISEHNRLYWYRQTLGQGPEFLTYFQNEAQLEKSRLLSDRFSAERPKGSFSTLEIQRTEQGDSAMYLCASSFLWRGDTDTQYFGPGTRLTVL.